The T cell receptor beta chain under discussion was sequenced for a study of regulatory T cells in long-lasting Graves disease. Construction of the TCR beta libraries employed iRepertoire HTBI primers in conjunction with Arm-PCR of CDR3 regions. MiXCR, applied by TCRdb to the multiplex PCR reads, yields one record per CDR3 protein. Of 600,000 to 800,000 distinct CDR3 sequences listed, 25% to 35% are singletons. The time point denotes: persistent/refractory GD, antithyroid drugs over 5 years with positive TRAb. Researchers made the TCR library from RNA that was extracted from PBMCs. This CDR3 region has 16 residues. The germline gives CDR1 MNHGY, CDR2 SVAAGI. V was trimmed by 3 bases and J by 5 bases, leaving 19 bases between them. Details on this clonotype: Antigen: not known.

Study-wide findings and caveats: Analyses excluded thyroid tissue, covering peripheral blood alone. In persistent patients, shared public clonotypes (around 2,600) outnumbered those in new patients (roughly 870).

This clonotype was sampled from a female donor with Graves disease. The chain carries TRBV6-9 and TRBJ1-2; the D gene is possibly TRBD1 (5 bases). Specimen: peripheral blood mononuclear cells (PBMCs), collected when the disease was refractory, from a patient treated with antithyroid drugs. The CDR3 DNA reads as TGTGCCAGCAGTTACTCGAACGATGGCAGGGCTTATGGCTACACCTTC. Translation: CASSYSNDGRAYGYTF.